Included here is one T cell receptor beta chain sequence, with context. What it binds is unknown. Up to 500,000 reads were sequenced per sample. Profiled with immunoSEQ multiplex PCR; TCRdb holds only in-frame clones, not every one. The sample records 35,000 to 45,000 clones, 65% to 80% being singletons. This CDR3 region has 16 residues. Germline CDR1 and CDR2: MGHDK and SYGVNS. Trimming took off 4 bases at V and 3 bases at J, with 18 bases between the two ends. The source of the sample is a study of pediatric ulcerative colitis. Study-wide findings and caveats: Acute severe colitis showed lower rectal diversity from clonal expansions. A couple of rectal CDR3 clonotypes occurred in all ulcerative colitis patients.

The rectum was sampled with one to two pinch biopsies at colonoscopy. Sequences were obtained from gut tissue. The chain couples TRBV25-1 to TRBJ1-2; the D is unclear. The clonotype was recovered from a boy younger than 18 with severe ulcerative colitis. The CDR3 is CASSGDRQGHHYGYTF. In DNA form, the CDR3 reads TGTGCCAGCAGTGGCGATCGCCAAGGCCATCACTATGGCTACACCTTC.